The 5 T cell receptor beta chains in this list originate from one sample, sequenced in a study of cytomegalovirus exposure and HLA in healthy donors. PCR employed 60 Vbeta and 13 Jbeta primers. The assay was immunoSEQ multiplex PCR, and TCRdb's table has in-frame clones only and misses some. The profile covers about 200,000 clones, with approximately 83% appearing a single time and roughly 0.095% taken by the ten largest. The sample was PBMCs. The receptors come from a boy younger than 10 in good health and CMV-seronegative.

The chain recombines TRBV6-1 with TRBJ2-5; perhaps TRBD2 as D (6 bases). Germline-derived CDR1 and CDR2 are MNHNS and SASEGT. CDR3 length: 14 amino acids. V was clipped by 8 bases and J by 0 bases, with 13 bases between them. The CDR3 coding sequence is TGTGCCAGCGGGGTAGCGGTGTACCAAGAGACCCAGTACTTC. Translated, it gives CASGVAVYQETQYF.

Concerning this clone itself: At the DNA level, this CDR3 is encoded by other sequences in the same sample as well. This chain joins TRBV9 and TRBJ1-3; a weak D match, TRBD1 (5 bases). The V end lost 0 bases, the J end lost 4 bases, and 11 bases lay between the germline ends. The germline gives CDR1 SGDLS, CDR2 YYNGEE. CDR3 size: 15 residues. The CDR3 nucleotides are TGTGCCAGCAGCGTAGACCCAGGGAACGGAAACACCATATATTTT. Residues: CASSVDPGNGNTIYF.

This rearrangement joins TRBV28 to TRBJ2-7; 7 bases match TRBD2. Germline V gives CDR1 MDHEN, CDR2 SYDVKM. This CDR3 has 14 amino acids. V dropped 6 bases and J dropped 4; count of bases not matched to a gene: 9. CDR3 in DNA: TGTGCCAGCAGGCACGGGGGGACCGTATACGAGCAGTACTTC. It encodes CASRHGGTVYEQYF.

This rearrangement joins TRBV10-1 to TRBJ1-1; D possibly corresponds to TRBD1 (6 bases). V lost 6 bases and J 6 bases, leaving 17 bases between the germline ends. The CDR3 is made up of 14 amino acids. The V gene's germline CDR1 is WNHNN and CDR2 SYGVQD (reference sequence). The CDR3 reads CASSARQDLSEAFF. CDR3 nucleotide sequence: TGCGCCAGCAGCGCTAGACAGGATTTATCTGAAGCTTTCTTT.

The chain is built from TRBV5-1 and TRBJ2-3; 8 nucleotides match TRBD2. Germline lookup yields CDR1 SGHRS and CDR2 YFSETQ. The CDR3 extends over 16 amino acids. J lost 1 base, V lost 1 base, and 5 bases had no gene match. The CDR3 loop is CASSLFSGGGTDTQYF. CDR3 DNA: TGCGCCAGCAGCTTGTTCAGCGGGGGAGGCACAGATACGCAGTATTTT.